The 18 T cell receptor beta chains presented below share a single source sample, sequenced in a study of blood T cell repertoires in COVID-19. The protocol was immunoSEQ multiplex PCR, while the TCRdb copy is restricted to in-frame clones and leaves out a portion. Of some 300,000 clones in the sample, approximately 86% were seen once. Input material: PBMCs or T cells enriched from blood (not recorded which). The receptors shown here come from a woman aged 25 to 39 who had recovered from COVID-19.

This clone has a handful of counts. V gene TRBV11-3 combines with J gene TRBJ2-7, with D possibly being TRBD1 (6 bases). Trimming pared 0 bases from V and 4 bases from J, leaving 19 bases between. This CDR3 contains 17 residues. CDR1 is SGHNT, CDR2 YENEEA, per germline. CDR3 sequence: CASSLDLMGTQGYEQYF. CDR3 nucleotide sequence: TGTGCCAGCAGCTTAGATCTAATGGGGACGCAGGGGTACGAGCAGTACTTC.

The J gene is TRBJ2-7, the V gene TRBV3-1 (or the pseudogene TRBV3-2); D is possibly TRBD2 (6 bases). The CDR3 has 14 amino acids. The V gene lost 3 bases and the J gene lost 0 bases, with 9 bases spanning the gap. Germline V gene lookup returns CDR1 LGHDT and CDR2 YNNKEL (reference sequence). The CDR3 sequence is CASSQGLLSYEQYF. In DNA form, the CDR3 reads TGTGCCAGCAGCCAGGGACTCCTCTCCTACGAGCAGTACTTC.

This rearrangement joins TRBV5-1 to TRBJ1-1; D uncertain. Trimming took 3 bases from V and 1 from J, leaving 13 bases between them. This CDR3 contains 15 residues. Germline assignment: CDR1 SGHRS and CDR2 YFSETQ. This CDR3 reads CASSWFGSSNTEAFF. As DNA, the CDR3 is TGCGCCAGCAGCTGGTTCGGGTCCTCGAACACTGAAGCTTTCTTT.

This clone was observed a few times. The chain has TRBV7-3 and TRBJ2-2; 7 positions agree with TRBD2. The CDR3 length is 15 residues. The J segment lost 0 bases and the V segment lost 4 bases, leaving 2 bases of the junction unmatched. Per germline, CDR1 SGHTA and CDR2 FQGTGA. The CDR3 DNA reads as TGTGCCAGCAGCTCGGGAGGCACGAACACCGGGGAGCTGTTTTTT. This sequence encodes CASSSGGTNTGELFF. Filled out from reference TRBV7-3 and TRBJ2-2, the complete variable domain reads GAGVSQTPSNKVTEKGKYVELRCDPISGHTALYWYRQSLGQGPEFLIYFQGTGAADDSGLPNDRFFAVRPEGSVSTLKIQRTERGDSAVYLCASSSGGTNTGELFFGEGSRLTVL.

About this clone: The identical CDR3 is also encoded by other nucleotide sequences in the sample. The chain employs TRBV27 and TRBJ2-7; TRBD1 might be the D (6 bases). This CDR3 has 12 amino acids. The V gene lost 0 bases and the J gene lost 7 bases, with 7 bases spanning the gap. Looked up from germline, CDR1 is MNHEY and CDR2 is SMNVEV (reference sequence). The CDR3 sequence: CASSLSRGEQYF. The CDR3 DNA sequence: TGTGCCAGCAGTTTATCGAGGGGGGAGCAGTACTTC.

This chain joins TRBV27 and TRBJ2-1; no firm D call. Trimming pared 3 bases from V and 6 bases from J, leaving 12 bases between. Looked up from germline, CDR1 is MNHEY and CDR2 is SMNVEV (reference sequence). CDR3 length: 14 amino acids. The CDR3 nucleotides are TGTGCCAGCAGTTTGGGCCCACTGGGCAATGAGCAGTTCTTC. It is translated as CASSLGPLGNEQFF.

The chain joins TRBV7-9 to TRBJ1-2; 12 bases map to TRBD1. Germline loops: CDR1 SEHNR, CDR2 FQNEAQ (reference sequence). V dropped 5 bases and J dropped 8; count of bases not matched to a gene: 6. The CDR3 contains 14 residues. The CDR3 DNA follows: TGTGCCAGCAGCCCGGGACAGGGGGCATTCGGCTACACCTTC. Translated: CASSPGQGAFGYTF. Supplemented by reference TRBV7-9 and TRBJ1-2, the full variable domain reads DTGVSQNPRHKITKRGQNVTFRCDPISEHNRLYWYRQTLGQGPEFLTYFQNEAQLEKSRLLSDRFSAERPKGSFSTLEIQRTEQGDSAMYLCASSPGQGAFGYTFGSGTRLTVV.

This sequence joins TRBV7-8 and TRBJ2-3; TRBD2 aligns across 11 bases. This CDR3 is 16 amino acids long. Germline CDR1 SGHVS, CDR2 FQNEAQ. V dropped 2 bases and J dropped 4; count of bases not matched to a gene: 5. The CDR3 sequence: CASSLFSSGGPDTQYF. The CDR3 DNA reads TGTGCCAGCAGCTTATTTTCTAGCGGGGGGCCAGATACGCAGTATTTT.

The chain recombines TRBV5-1 with TRBJ2-1; perhaps TRBD1 as D (6 bases). V dropped 4 bases and J dropped 5 bases, with 13 bases sitting between them. CDR1 is SGHRS, CDR2 YFSETQ, per germline. The CDR3 has 14 residues. The CDR3 protein is CASSRWGRDNEQFF. CDR3 nucleotides: TGCGCCAGCAGCCGTTGGGGGCGGGACAATGAGCAGTTCTTC. Full variable domain (missing parts from reference TRBV5-1 and TRBJ2-1): KAGVTQTPRYLIKTRGQQVTLSCSPISGHRSVSWYQQTPGQGLQFLFEYFSETQRNKGNFPGRFSGRQFSNSRSEMNVSTLELGDSALYLCASSRWGRDNEQFFGPGTRLTVL.

DNA of the CDR3: TGTGCCAGCAGCGAAACAGGAGTGGCGACTAATGAAAAACTGTTTTTT. It specifies CASSETGVATNEKLFF. This sequence joins TRBV9 and TRBJ1-4, with TRBD1 as a possible D gene (5 bases). The CDR3 runs 16 residues. Germline values: CDR1 SGDLS, CDR2 YYNGEE. The V end lost 3 bases, the J end lost 2 bases, and 14 bases lay between the germline ends.

CDR3 protein: CASSNGQGNTGELFF. The CDR3 DNA sequence: TGTGCCAGTAGTAATGGACAGGGAAACACCGGGGAGCTGTTTTTT. The chain has TRBV19 and TRBJ2-2; 8 positions agree with TRBD1. This CDR3 is 15 amino acids long. The trim removed 4 bases at V and 2 bases at J, leaving 3 bases unmatched. Per the germline V gene, CDR1 is LNHDA and CDR2 is SQIVND (reference sequence).

The V gene is TRBV27, the J gene TRBJ1-2; D uncertain. This CDR3 comprises 13 residues. The V gene's germline CDR1 is MNHEY and CDR2 SMNVEV (reference sequence). The V end lost 6 bases, the J end lost 8 bases, and 16 bases lay between the germline ends. DNA for the CDR3: TGTGCCAGCAGGAAGACGGCGACATTGGGCTACACCTTC. Residues: CASRKTATLGYTF.

The genes are TRBV29-1 and TRBJ2-7; TRBD1 matches at 7 bases. CDR1 is SQVTM and CDR2 is ANQGSEA in the germline V gene. This CDR3 region has 14 residues. The trim removed 0 bases at V and 2 bases at J, leaving 4 bases unmatched. In DNA, the CDR3 is TGCAGCGTTGAAGAGGCCAGGGGGACCTACGAGCAGTACTTC. It translates to CSVEEARGTYEQYF.

The gene calls are TRBV13 and TRBJ1-3; 7 nucleotides agree with TRBD1. V was clipped by 6 bases and J by 4 bases; unmatched bases: 9. CDR1 and CDR2 (germline): PRHDT, FYEKMQ (reference sequence). CDR3 length: 15 amino acids. The CDR3, as DNA: TGTGCCAGCAGACGACGACAGGGACGCGGAAACACCATATATTTT. Protein: CASRRRQGRGNTIYF.

V usage is TRBV7-3 and J usage is TRBJ1-2; D is unresolved. The germline V and J ends were trimmed by 7 bases and 3 bases, with 6 bases remaining between them. The CDR3 spans 11 residues. Per germline, CDR1 SGHTA and CDR2 FQGTGA. The CDR3 reads CASITDYGYTF. The CDR3 bases are TGTGCCAGCATCACAGACTATGGCTACACCTTC.

The CDR3 DNA is TGTGCCAGCAGCCCTCTACCCGGACAGTTTGGATCTCGGATAGCTTTCTTT. Protein product: CASSPLPGQFGSRIAFF. The chain employs TRBV3-1 (or the pseudogene TRBV3-2) and TRBJ1-1; TRBD1 is a possible D gene (6 bases). V lost 4 bases to trimming and J lost 10 bases, with 28 bases between them. Per the germline V gene, CDR1 is LGHDT and CDR2 is YNNKEL (reference sequence). The CDR3 is made up of 17 amino acids.

The chain is built from TRBV9 and TRBJ2-7; TRBD2 matches 9 bases. The CDR3 sequence is 18 residues long. Germline V lookup: CDR1 SGDLS, CDR2 YYNGEE. With V trimmed by 0 bases and J by 4 bases, 14 bases remained unmatched. In DNA, the CDR3 is TGTGCCAGCAGCGTAGGGGCGGGAGGGCCTTTTCTTCGATACGAGCAGTACTTC. Translated, it gives CASSVGAGGPFLRYEQYF.

This clone was detected once. This chain links TRBV27 with TRBJ1-1; D remains ambiguous. The CDR3 contains 15 residues. Trimming removed 7 bases from V and 5 bases from J, with 20 bases in between. Germline-derived CDR1 and CDR2 are MNHEY and SMNVEV (reference sequence). The DNA for the CDR3 is TGTGCCAGCACCCGGACGGGGTATTTAGAAACTGAAGCTTTCTTT. It codes for CASTRTGYLETEAFF.